Following are 32 T cell receptor beta chains from one sample sequenced in a study of regulatory T cells in long-lasting Graves disease. TCR beta libraries were built with iRepertoire HTBI primers and Arm-PCR of CDR3 regions. MiXCR, applied by TCRdb to the multiplex PCR reads, yields one record per CDR3 protein. Of more than 300,000 distinct CDR3 sequences detected, approximately 10% appear once; the ten largest clones hold about 19%. The time point: newly diagnosed GD, antithyroid drugs for less than 3 months. The TCR library used RNA extracted from PBMCs. The same data also contributed to another study, on T cells in Graves' hyperthyroidism and ophthalmopathy.

Source: peripheral blood mononuclear cells (PBMCs), taken at new diagnosis, from a patient treated with antithyroid drugs. The receptor set was obtained from a woman under 30 with Graves disease.

Note on this clonotype: A much larger clone is a single base away; this may be a read error. The chain links TRBV7-8 to TRBJ2-3; possible D gene TRBD2, 5 bases. This CDR3 has 14 residues. V lost 4 bases and J 5 bases, leaving 13 bases between the germline ends. CDR1 is SGHVS and CDR2 is FQNEAQ in the germline V gene. The CDR3 region has the DNA TGTGCCAGCAGCTCCCCCAGCCGGGGAGATACGCAGTATTTT. This translates into CASSSPSRGDTQYF. The full variable domain, its missing parts supplied by reference TRBV7-8 and TRBJ2-3, is GAGVSQSPRYKVAKRGQDVALRCDPISGHVSLFWYQQALGQGPEFLTYFQNEAQLDKSGLPSDRFFAERPEGSVSTLKIQRTQQEDSAVYLCASSSPSRGDTQYFGPGTRLTVL.

To note about this clonotype: Being one base from a much bigger clone, this may be a read error. The rearrangement joins TRBV7-2 to TRBJ2-2, with a tentative D call TRBD2 (6 bases). This CDR3 region has 15 residues. From germline, CDR1 is SGHTA and CDR2 FQGNSA. CDR3 in DNA: TGTGCCAGCACCCAGATGCCGGGGAACACCGGGGGGCTGTTTTTT. Protein sequence: CASTQMPGNTGGLFF.

Ten or more counts support this clonotype. The rearrangement uses TRBV11-2 and TRBJ2-7; 7 bases are shared with TRBD2. V gave up 2 bases and J gave up 5 bases; unmatched junction bases: 15. Germline CDR1 is SGHAT and CDR2 is FQNNGV. The CDR3 length is 17 residues. The CDR3 protein is CASSLFFTERDVDEQYF. DNA of the CDR3: TGTGCCAGCAGCTTATTTTTTACTGAGCGGGACGTTGACGAGCAGTACTTC.

This clonotype was picked up many times. CDR3: CSASWTGEDMFF. The CDR3 DNA is TGCAGTGCTAGTTGGACAGGAGAGGACATGTTTTTT. The gene calls are TRBV20-1 and TRBJ1-4; 7 bases match TRBD1. CDR3 length equals 12 residues. Looked up from germline, CDR1 is DFQATT and CDR2 is SNEGSKA (reference sequence). The junction had 10 bases not matched to a gene; V was cut back by 3 bases and J by 15 bases.

This clonotype has a count of ten or more. V is TRBV28 and J is TRBJ2-3; 15 bases are shared with TRBD2. The CDR3 has 18 amino acids. Germline CDR1 MDHEN, CDR2 SYDVKM. J lost 3 bases, V lost 6 bases, and 10 bases had no gene match. The CDR3 nucleotides read TGTGCCAGCAGCTTCCAGGGACTAGCGGGGGGTTATACAGATACGCAGTATTTT. It encodes CASSFQGLAGGYTDTQYF.

Concerning this clonotype: A far larger clone lies a single base away; this is likely a read error. The chain is built from TRBV2 and TRBJ2-1; 7 bases map to TRBD2. The DNA matches TRBJ2-7 better at its end, which makes the J call doubtful. This CDR3 spans 14 amino acids. Germline loops: CDR1 SNHLY, CDR2 FYNNEI. CDR3 nucleotides: TGTGCCAGCAATGAAGATAGGGGAGGGTACGAGCAGTACTTC. This translates into CASNEDRGGYEQYF.

This chain joins TRBV12-3 or TRBV12-4 and TRBJ2-5; D is possibly TRBD2 (7 bases). This CDR3 has 14 amino acids. The ends were cut back, 11 bases at V and 4 bases at J, with 20 bases in the middle. The DNA for the CDR3 is TGTGCCGGCTGGGAGGGGGGTCGAAGAGAGACCCAGTACTTC. As protein: CAGWEGGRRETQYF.

This clonotype was observed at least ten times. This chain connects TRBV10-3 to TRBJ2-1; no definite D call. Trimming stripped 5 bases from V and 0 bases from J, with 17 bases between. The CDR3 totals 17 residues. Germline loops: CDR1 ENHRY, CDR2 SYGVKD. The CDR3 loop reads CAISTPPATSSYNEQFF. The CDR3 nucleotides are TGTGCCATCAGTACCCCCCCAGCGACCAGCTCCTACAATGAGCAGTTCTTC.

A word on this clonotype: Germline is not matched at one junction end, which may reflect a read error. The chain uses TRBV20-1 and TRBJ1-1; maybe TRBD1 (6 bases). The CDR3 totals 12 residues. Germline CDR1 DFQATT, CDR2 SNEGSKA (reference sequence). The CDR3 DNA reads as TGCAGTGCCCCGGACAGAGGCACTGAAGCTTTATTT. Translating gives CSAPDRGTEALF.

This clonotype turned up a few times. The rearrangement uses TRBV18 and TRBJ2-1; 7 bases align to TRBD1. Germline V gene data show CDR1 as KGHSH and CDR2 as LQKENI. The CDR3 has 13 amino acids. V lost 5 bases, J lost 7 bases, and 5 bases stayed unmatched. CDR3 sequence reads: CASSSSTGNEQFF. The CDR3 nucleotides are TGTGCCAGCTCATCTTCGACAGGGAATGAGCAGTTCTTC.

This clonotype was counted at least ten times. The V and J genes are TRBV6-1 and TRBJ2-1, with TRBD1 as a possible D gene (6 bases). This CDR3 region has 15 residues. The V end lost 6 bases, the J end lost 0 bases, and 12 bases lay between the germline ends. CDR1 is MNHNS and CDR2 is SASEGT in the germline V gene. The CDR3 sequence is CASRHGQSSYNEQFF. CDR3 DNA sequence: TGTGCCAGCAGGCACGGACAGAGCTCCTACAATGAGCAGTTCTTC.

In this sample, this clonotype turned up many times. The chain carries TRBV19 and TRBJ1-1, with TRBD1 as a possible D gene (5 bases). Per germline, CDR1 LNHDA and CDR2 SQIVND (reference sequence). This CDR3 contains 14 residues. V gave up 7 bases and J gave up 1 base, with 13 bases separating them. CDR3 amino acids: CASKFAGRNTEAFF. The CDR3 coding sequence is TGTGCCAGTAAGTTCGCAGGGAGGAACACTGAAGCTTTCTTT.

This clonotype was seen at least ten times. The rearrangement uses TRBV4-2 and TRBJ1-1; unclear D gene. The CDR3 is made up of 13 amino acids. Germline V lookup: CDR1 LGHNA, CDR2 YNFKEQ. Trimming removed 6 bases at V and 3 bases at J, with 11 bases between. The CDR3 protein is CASRHSGDTEAFF. DNA for the CDR3: TGTGCCAGCAGACACTCTGGGGACACTGAAGCTTTCTTT.

Comments on this clonotype: This may stem from a read error, because a much larger clone lies one nucleotide away. This chain uses TRBV11-2 with TRBJ2-3; D possibly matches TRBD1 or TRBD2 (6 bases each). Germline loops: CDR1 SGHAT, CDR2 FQNNGV. The CDR3 loop spans 14 amino acids. Written as DNA, the CDR3 is TGTGCCAGCAGCTCCCCCGGGGGCACAGATACGCCGTATTTT. Translation gives CASSSPGGTDTPYF.

This clonotype was recorded many times. This chain's CDR3 is CASSYGTEDEKLFF. In DNA, the CDR3 is TGCGCCAGCAGCTACGGGACTGAAGACGAAAAACTGTTTTTT. This chain joins TRBV5-1 and TRBJ1-4, with D possibly matching TRBD1 (5 bases). Germline lookup yields CDR1 SGHRS and CDR2 YFSETQ. This CDR3 has 14 amino acids. Between the trimmed V and J ends, which lost 3 bases and 8 bases, there was a span of 14 bases.

This clonotype was seen a few times. V gene TRBV9 combines with J gene TRBJ2-7; 10 positions agree with TRBD1. The CDR3 totals 14 residues. Trimming at V came to 3 bases and at J to 4 bases, leaving 4 bases not matched to a gene. Germline-derived CDR1 and CDR2 are SGDLS and YYNGEE. CDR3 in amino acids: CASSAWGQGYEQYF. CDR3 sequence (DNA): TGTGCCAGCAGCGCGTGGGGACAGGGGTACGAGCAGTACTTC.

This clonotype was detected a few times. V is TRBV6-1 and J is TRBJ2-7; D gene uncertain. This CDR3 has 12 amino acids. The V and J ends lost 4 bases and 6 bases respectively, with 10 bases between them. Germline V gene data show CDR1 as MNHNS and CDR2 as SASEGT. The chain's CDR3 is CASSAPGPEQYF. As DNA, the CDR3 is TGTGCCAGCAGTGCCCCGGGTCCCGAGCAGTACTTC.

This clonotype was detected many times. V usage is TRBV6-5 and J usage is TRBJ2-7, with 11 bases lining up with TRBD2. J lost 5 bases, V lost 0 bases, and 0 bases had no gene match. This CDR3 is built from 14 residues. Germline CDR1 MNHEY, CDR2 SVGAGI. The CDR3 spells CASSYSGLADEQYF. CDR3 coding DNA: TGTGCCAGCAGTTACTCGGGACTAGCGGACGAGCAGTACTTC.

This clonotype came up many times. The chain links TRBV5-6 to TRBJ2-1; 8 bases are shared with TRBD2. The length of the CDR3 is 14 residues. Looked up from germline, CDR1 is SGHDT and CDR2 is YYEEEE. V was pared by 1 base and J by 9 bases, with 6 bases of the junction left unmatched. The CDR3 coding sequence is TGTGCCAGCAGCTTGAGCGGGGGCGCGTTTGAGCAGTTCTTC. It specifies CASSLSGGAFEQFF.

This clonotype came up a few times. The rearrangement uses TRBV19 and TRBJ1-4, with TRBD1 as a possible D gene (5 bases). The V gene's germline CDR1 is LNHDA and CDR2 SQIVND (reference sequence). CDR3 size: 18 residues. V shed 6 bases and J shed 0 bases, with 20 bases lying between them. CDR3 region: CASRRGRKISATNEKLFF. CDR3 coding DNA: TGTGCCAGTAGGAGGGGTCGCAAAATAAGTGCAACTAATGAAAAACTGTTTTTT.

This clonotype appeared many times. The rearrangement links TRBV28 to TRBJ1-1; no reliable D call. Germline CDR1 reads MDHEN; CDR2 reads SYDVKM. The CDR3 spans 15 residues. Trimming took off 6 bases at V and 3 bases at J, with 17 bases between the two ends. The CDR3: CASSPPGIWDTEAFF. The CDR3 DNA reads TGTGCCAGCAGCCCCCCAGGAATCTGGGACACTGAAGCTTTCTTT.

This clonotype appeared many times. This chain uses TRBV6-1 with TRBJ1-2; D unresolved. V was cut by 6 bases and J by 4 bases, with 12 bases left in between. CDR3 length equals 13 residues. Germline CDR1 reads MNHNS; CDR2 reads SASEGT. The CDR3 DNA follows: TGTGCCAGCAGAACAAGACGTCTCTATGGCTACACCTTC. Translation: CASRTRRLYGYTF.

This clonotype was found a few times. The V gene is TRBV29-1, the J gene TRBJ2-3; 11 bases map to TRBD2. The germline V gene has CDR1 SQVTM and CDR2 ANQGSEA. J gave up 1 base and V 6 bases, and 0 bases lay outside the gene matches. The CDR3 totals 13 residues. The CDR3 DNA reads TGCAGCGTGACTAGCGGGGGCACAGATACGCAGTATTTT. Residues: CSVTSGGTDTQYF.

In this sample, this clonotype turned up many times. This rearrangement joins TRBV20-1 to TRBJ2-7, with unresolved D. The CDR3 is 12 amino acids. Trimming left V 4 bases short and J 2 bases short, with 9 bases between. The germline gives CDR1 DFQATT, CDR2 SNEGSKA (reference sequence). The CDR3 loop is CSAIKAAYEQYF. CDR3 DNA: TGCAGTGCTATTAAGGCGGCCTACGAGCAGTACTTC.

This clonotype was observed many times. The chain recombines TRBV7-3 with TRBJ2-3; unclear D gene. Deletions cut 6 bases from V and 2 bases from J, with 18 bases between. The CDR3 runs 16 residues. Germline V gives CDR1 SGHTA, CDR2 FQGTGA. The CDR3 DNA sequence: TGTGCCAGCAGTCGTAGGGCCTCCACCAACACAGATACGCAGTATTTT. Translated, it gives CASSRRASTNTDTQYF.

This clonotype was counted ten times or more. The V gene is TRBV19, the J gene TRBJ1-2; perhaps TRBD1 as D (5 bases). V was clipped by 2 bases and J by 3 bases, with 16 bases between them. This CDR3 has 16 residues. Germline CDR1 is LNHDA and CDR2 is SQIVND (reference sequence). The CDR3 protein is CASSIRKGRTHYGYTF. CDR3 bases: TGTGCCAGTAGTATACGTAAGGGGCGAACGCACTATGGCTACACCTTC.

This clonotype was seen at least ten times. The chain has TRBV5-1 and TRBJ2-5, with TRBD2 matching 10 bases. V gave up 4 bases and J gave up 5 bases; unmatched junction bases: 11. The CDR3 runs 16 residues. Germline assignment: CDR1 SGHRS and CDR2 YFSETQ. The CDR3 nucleotides read TGCGCCAGCAGCCAGGGGAGCGGGAGGGCCGGGGAGACCCAGTACTTC. Amino acid sequence: CASSQGSGRAGETQYF.

This clonotype was counted ten times or more. The V and J genes are TRBV7-2 and TRBJ2-3; D not resolved. Trimming cost V 2 bases and J 3 bases, with 9 bases left between them. The CDR3 is 14 residues long. Germline assignment: CDR1 SGHTA and CDR2 FQGNSA. CDR3 sequence: CASSLNARTDTQYF. The CDR3 region has the DNA TGTGCCAGCAGCTTAAACGCTCGAACAGATACGCAGTATTTT.

The chain couples TRBV10-3 to TRBJ1-2; 9 positions agree with TRBD1. Per germline, CDR1 ENHRY and CDR2 SYGVKD. The CDR3 runs to 17 residues. The V and J ends lost 0 bases and 5 bases, in that order; junction bases with no gene match: 10. DNA of the CDR3: TGTGCCATCAGTGAGTCGAGGCGACAGGGGGTCGGTTATGGCTACACCTTC. Translated: CAISESRRQGVGYGYTF.

This clonotype showed up many times. This chain connects TRBV6-1 to TRBJ1-2; 8 bases map to TRBD1. The germline V gene has CDR1 MNHNS and CDR2 SASEGT. Unmatched junction bases numbered 8, after V lost 6 bases and J lost 2 bases. The CDR3 runs to 15 residues. The CDR3 spells CASRIPGQENYGYTF. Written as DNA, the CDR3 is TGTGCCAGCAGGATCCCGGGACAGGAAAACTATGGCTACACCTTC.

V and J are TRBV6-4 and TRBJ2-1, with TRBD1 as a possible D gene (6 bases). Germline CDR1 and CDR2: MRHNA and SNTAGT. This CDR3 is built from 12 residues. Trimming cost V 3 bases and J 9 bases, with 9 bases left between them. The CDR3 nucleotides read TGTGCCAGCAGTGATGGGACAATTGAGCAGTTCTTC. Translating it yields CASSDGTIEQFF.

The chain recombines TRBV29-1 with TRBJ1-1; D gene ambiguous. V lost 1 base, J lost 4 bases, and 16 bases lay in between. The CDR3 covers 15 residues. The germline V gene has CDR1 SQVTM and CDR2 ANQGSEA. CDR3 protein: CSVEAPTGRVTEAFF. Here the CDR3 DNA reads TGCAGCGTTGAAGCTCCCACGGGGAGGGTCACTGAAGCTTTCTTT. Using reference TRBV29-1 and TRBJ1-1 for the parts outside the CDR3, the full variable domain is SAVISQKPSRDICQRGTSLTIQCQVDSQVTMMFWYRQQPGQSLTLIATANQGSEATYESGFVIDKFPISRPNLTFSTLTVSNMSPEDSSIYLCSVEAPTGRVTEAFFGQGTRLTVV.